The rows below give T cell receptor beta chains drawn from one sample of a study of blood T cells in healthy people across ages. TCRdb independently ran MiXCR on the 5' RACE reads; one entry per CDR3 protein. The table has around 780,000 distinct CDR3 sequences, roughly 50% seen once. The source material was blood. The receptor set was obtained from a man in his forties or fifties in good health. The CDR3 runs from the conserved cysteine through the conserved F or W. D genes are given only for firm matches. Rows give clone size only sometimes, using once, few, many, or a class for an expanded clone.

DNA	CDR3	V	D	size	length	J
TGTGCCAGCAGCCACGCTGTGGGGGTACTCGCCCAGTACTTC	CASSHAVGVLAQYF	TRBV14	NA	few	14	TRBJ2-5
TGTGCCAGCAGCTTAGGGACGGGACAGCAGCCCCAGCATTTT	CASSLGTGQQPQHF	TRBV7-6	TRBD1	NA	14	TRBJ1-5
TGCAGCGTTGAGGGAGGGGGCATAGTCGGCGAGCAGTACTTC	CSVEGGGIVGEQYF	TRBV29-1	NA	NA	14	TRBJ2-7
TGCAGTGCTAGAGAGGTGGGACTTTTCAATGAGCAGTTCTTC	CSAREVGLFNEQFF	TRBV20-1	NA	few	14	TRBJ2-1
TGTGCCAGCAGAAAACAGGGAGGGACTGGGGCCAACGTCCTGACTTTC	CASRKQGGTGANVLTF	TRBV6-2/TRBV6-3	NA	once	16	TRBJ2-6
TGTGCCAGCAGCTGCAGGGAGGCTGGGGCCAACGTCCTGACTTTC	CASSCREAGANVLTF	TRBV7-6	NA	NA	15	TRBJ2-6
TGTGCCAGTTCCCACGTCGAGACCCAGTACTTC	CASSHVETQYF	TRBV6-6	NA	NA	11	TRBJ2-5
TGTGCCAGCAGCTTTCTTTTGACTAGCGGGAGCTATGAGCAGTTCTTC	CASSFLLTSGSYEQFF	TRBV7-2	TRBD2	NA	16	TRBJ2-1
TGTGCCAGCAGATGGGACGACCGCTACGAGCAGTACTTC	CASRWDDRYEQYF	TRBV28	NA	few	13	TRBJ2-7
TGTGCCAGCACCCTAAGCGGGAAGGGCCAAGAGACCCAGTACTTC	CASTLSGKGQETQYF	TRBV7-2	TRBD2	NA	15	TRBJ2-5
TGTGCCAGCAGTTTGGGATTTGAGGGGGCCTACAATGAGCAGTACTTC	CASSLGFEGAYNEQYF	TRBV12-3/TRBV12-4	TRBD1	NA	16	TRBJ2-7
TGCGCCAGCAGCCGAGACGACGGGAGGTTCAATGAGCAGTACTTC	CASSRDDGRFNEQYF	TRBV4-1	TRBD2	NA	15	TRBJ2-5
TGTGCCAGCAGCTTAGGAGGGGCGGACAATGAGCAGTTCTTC	CASSLGGADNEQFF	TRBV7-9	NA	NA	14	TRBJ2-1
TGTGCCAGCATCCTCAGTGCGGTCTCCACTGAAGCTTTCTTT	CASILSAVSTEAFF	TRBV6-1	NA	once	14	TRBJ1-1
TGCAGTGCTAGAGATGTGACTAGCGGAAACACCGGGGAGCTGTTTTTT	CSARDVTSGNTGELFF	TRBV20-1	TRBD2	once	16	TRBJ2-2
TGTGCCAGCAGCCAGGGAAGGCAGTTCGGGAACGAGCAGTACTTC	CASSQGRQFGNEQYF	TRBV12-3/TRBV12-4	NA	NA	15	TRBJ2-7
TGTGCCATCAGGGAGACACAGGGGGCAAGTGAGCAGTTCTTC	CAIRETQGASEQFF	TRBV10-3	TRBD1	few	14	TRBJ2-1
TGTGCCACCAGCAGAGATCGCCAGACTGAGACCCAGTACTTC	CATSRDRQTETQYF	TRBV15	NA	once	14	TRBJ2-5
TGCAGCGTGAGGGCCCCACTAGCGGGGGCTTCCTACGAGCAGTACTTC	CSVRAPLAGASYEQYF	TRBV29-1	TRBD2	NA	16	TRBJ2-7
TGTGCCAGCAGCTCAGGACAGCGGGAAGAGACCCAGTACTTC	CASSSGQREETQYF	TRBV5-4	NA	few	14	TRBJ2-5
TGTGCCAGCAGTTCCCGTTCCCCGGCCCAGCATTTT	CASSSRSPAQHF	TRBV12-3/TRBV12-4	NA	few	12	TRBJ1-5
TGCAGCGTTGACTGGCGGAGCTCCTACGAGCAGTACTTC	CSVDWRSSYEQYF	TRBV29-1	NA	NA	13	TRBJ2-7
TGTGCCAGCAGTTCACCTCGGACAGGGGGCCCGTACAATGAGCAGTTCTTC	CASSSPRTGGPYNEQFF	TRBV6-2/TRBV6-3	TRBD1	NA	17	TRBJ2-1
TGTGCCACCAGCACTAGGCTGGCCACTGAAGCTTTCTTT	CATSTRLATEAFF	TRBV24-1	NA	NA	13	TRBJ1-1
TGTGCCAGCAGCCGTCCGGGACCCGGAGAGGACACTGAAGCTTTCTTT	CASSRPGPGEDTEAFF	TRBV11-2	NA	NA	16	TRBJ1-1
TGTGCCAGCAGTAGCGGGGGGGGGCCAGGGGTTGCCAAAAACATTCAGTACTTC	CASSSGGGPGVAKNIQYF	TRBV28	TRBD2	NA	18	TRBJ2-4
TGCGCCAGCAGCCAGTTTCGAACGGGCCCCCTAGATACGCAGTATTTT	CASSQFRTGPLDTQYF	TRBV4-3	NA	NA	16	TRBJ2-3
TGTGCCAGCACCAAAACTGGGACGGTACAAGAGACCCAGTACTTC	CASTKTGTVQETQYF	TRBV9	NA	NA	15	TRBJ2-5
TGCAGCGTTGAACCCCGGTTCGGACAGCTCCAAGAGACCCAGTACTTC	CSVEPRFGQLQETQYF	TRBV29-1	NA	NA	16	TRBJ2-5
TGCAGCGTTGCTGGGAGCTACGAGCAGTACTTC	CSVAGSYEQYF	TRBV29-1	NA	few	11	TRBJ2-7
TGTGCCAGCAGCCCTACAGTTCAGTACTTC	CASSPTVQYF	TRBV7-3	NA	NA	10	TRBJ2-5
TGTGCCAGCAGTTTGGGGACTCGAATTATTCAGTACTTC	CASSLGTRIIQYF	TRBV12-3/TRBV12-4	NA	NA	13	TRBJ2-7
TGCGCCAGCAGCCAAGAGAAGGTTCCGTCAGATACGCAGTATTTT	CASSQEKVPSDTQYF	TRBV4-1	NA	NA	15	TRBJ2-3
TGTGCCACCAGCAGAGACGCCAGAGTAAAGACAGATACGCAGTATTTT	CATSRDARVKTDTQYF	TRBV15	NA	NA	16	TRBJ2-3
TGCGCCAGCGGAACAAGACTCTCCCCGCAGTATTTT	CASGTRLSPQYF	TRBV4-3	NA	NA	12	TRBJ2-3
TGCGCCAGCAGCCAAGGGGTTCGGGTTGGACTAGCGGGAGGGCCCAAAAACATTCAGTACTTC	CASSQGVRVGLAGGPKNIQYF	TRBV4-3	TRBD2	NA	21	TRBJ2-4
TGTGCCAGCAGTTTAAGGGGTGCGGAGACGCGATGGAGGGAGCAGTACTTC	CASSLRGAETRWREQYF	TRBV28	NA	few	17	TRBJ2-7
TGTGCCAGCAGCGCATGGGACAGCTATGGCTACACCTTC	CASSAWDSYGYTF	TRBV9	TRBD1	NA	13	TRBJ1-2
TGTGCCAGCCTGGGAAAGGCCTCAGAGACCCAGTACTTC	CASLGKASETQYF	TRBV3-1	NA	few	13	TRBJ2-5
TGTGCCAGCAGCTTGTATGAGGAAAAACTGTTTTTT	CASSLYEEKLFF	TRBV11-2	NA	NA	12	TRBJ1-4
TGCAGTGCTAGAGTTTTACCTATAGGGCAGTACTTC	CSARVLPIGQYF	TRBV20-1	NA	NA	12	TRBJ2-7
TGTGCCAGCAGCCCCCAGCAGAACTATGGCTACACCTTC	CASSPQQNYGYTF	TRBV7-2	NA	few	13	TRBJ1-2
TGTGCCAGCAGCTTGGGGGCAGCGGGGGGCTACGAGCAGTACTTC	CASSLGAAGGYEQYF	TRBV5-6	TRBD2	NA	15	TRBJ2-7
TGTGCCAGCAGCTTAGATCAGGGTAGGAACTACACCTTC	CASSLDQGRNYTF	TRBV7-9	NA	NA	13	TRBJ1-2
TGCAGTGCTAGACCCTCAGGGGGAGAGACCCAGTACTTC	CSARPSGGETQYF	TRBV20-1	TRBD1	NA	13	TRBJ2-5
TGTGCCAGCAGCTCCAAGTATGAGCAGTTCTTC	CASSSKYEQFF	TRBV6-5	NA	NA	11	TRBJ2-1
TGTGCCTCCCAGGGGGGGGAAGGAACAGATACGCAGTATTTT	CASQGGEGTDTQYF	TRBV12-3/TRBV12-4	NA	NA	14	TRBJ2-3
TGTGCCACCGGGGGCAACACCGGGGAGCTGTTTTTT	CATGGNTGELFF	TRBV24-1	NA	NA	12	TRBJ2-2
TGCGCCAGCAGCCTTACTAGCGGGGCTACCTACAATGAGCAGTACTTC	CASSLTSGATYNEQYF	TRBV4-1	TRBD2	NA	16	TRBJ2-7
TGTGCCAGCAGCCACCAAGGAAAGGGCCGGACTTCATACAATGAGCAGTTCTTC	CASSHQGKGRTSYNEQFF	TRBV4-2	NA	NA	18	TRBJ2-1
TGTGCCAGCAGCCAAGCGGCAGGGCTATACGAGCAGTACTTC	CASSQAAGLYEQYF	TRBV4-2	NA	few	14	TRBJ2-7
TGTGCCAGCAGCTTAGACTTCAGTGGCACAGATACGCAGTATTTT	CASSLDFSGTDTQYF	TRBV11-1	NA	few	15	TRBJ2-3
TGTGCCAGCAGCCAGGGGGGACCAGGGTATGAGCAGTTCTTC	CASSQGGPGYEQFF	TRBV5-6	NA	NA	14	TRBJ2-1
TGTGCCAGCAGCTTAGTGACTAGCGGTTACAATGAGCAGTTCTTC	CASSLVTSGYNEQFF	TRBV11-3	TRBD2	NA	15	TRBJ2-1
TGCAGTGCTAGCCAGGGTGTGAGGGAAAAACTGTTTTTT	CSASQGVREKLFF	TRBV20-1	NA	NA	13	TRBJ1-4
TGTGCCAGCAGTTACTCGGGGCAGGGCCTGTTTTTT	CASSYSGQGLFF	TRBV6-6	NA	NA	12	TRBJ1-4